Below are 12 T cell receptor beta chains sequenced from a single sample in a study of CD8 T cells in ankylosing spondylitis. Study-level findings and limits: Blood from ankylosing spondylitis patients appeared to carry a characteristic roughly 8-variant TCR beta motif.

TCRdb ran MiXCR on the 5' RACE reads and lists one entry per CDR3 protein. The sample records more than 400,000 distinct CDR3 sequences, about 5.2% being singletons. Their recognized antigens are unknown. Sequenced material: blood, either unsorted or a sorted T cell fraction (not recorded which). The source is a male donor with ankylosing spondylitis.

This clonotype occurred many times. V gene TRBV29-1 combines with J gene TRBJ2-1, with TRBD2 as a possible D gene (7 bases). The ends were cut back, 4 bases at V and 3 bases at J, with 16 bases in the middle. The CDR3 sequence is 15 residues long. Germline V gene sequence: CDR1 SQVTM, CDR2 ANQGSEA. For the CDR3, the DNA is TGCAGCGTTGGGGGGCTAGCGGATATCTACAATGAGCAGTTCTTC. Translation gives CSVGGLADIYNEQFF.

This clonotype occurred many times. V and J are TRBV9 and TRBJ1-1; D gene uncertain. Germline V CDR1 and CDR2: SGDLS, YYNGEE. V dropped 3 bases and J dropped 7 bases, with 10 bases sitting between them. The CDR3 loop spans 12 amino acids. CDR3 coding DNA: TGTGCCAGCAGCGGTCCGGTAGGTGAAGCTTTCTTT. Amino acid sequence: CASSGPVGEAFF.

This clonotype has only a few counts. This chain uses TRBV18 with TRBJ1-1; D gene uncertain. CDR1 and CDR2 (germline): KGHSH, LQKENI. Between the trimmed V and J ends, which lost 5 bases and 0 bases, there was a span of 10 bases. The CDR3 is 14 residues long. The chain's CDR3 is CASSTQVMNTEAFF. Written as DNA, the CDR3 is TGTGCCAGCTCAACTCAGGTAATGAACACTGAAGCTTTCTTT.

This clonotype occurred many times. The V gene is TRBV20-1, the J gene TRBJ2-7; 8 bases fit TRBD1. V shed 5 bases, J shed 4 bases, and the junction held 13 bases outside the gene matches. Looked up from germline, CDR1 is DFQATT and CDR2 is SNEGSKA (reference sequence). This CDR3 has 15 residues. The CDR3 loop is CSAPIPGQGLYEQYF. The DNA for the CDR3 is TGCAGTGCTCCCATCCCCGGACAGGGCCTATACGAGCAGTACTTC.

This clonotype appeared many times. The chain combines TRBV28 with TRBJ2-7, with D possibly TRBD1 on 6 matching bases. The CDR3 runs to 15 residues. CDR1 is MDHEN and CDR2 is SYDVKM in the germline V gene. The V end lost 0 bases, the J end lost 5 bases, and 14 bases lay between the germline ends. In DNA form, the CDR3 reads TGTGCCAGCAGTTTATGGAGCAGGGGTCGCGACGAGCAGTACTTC. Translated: CASSLWSRGRDEQYF.

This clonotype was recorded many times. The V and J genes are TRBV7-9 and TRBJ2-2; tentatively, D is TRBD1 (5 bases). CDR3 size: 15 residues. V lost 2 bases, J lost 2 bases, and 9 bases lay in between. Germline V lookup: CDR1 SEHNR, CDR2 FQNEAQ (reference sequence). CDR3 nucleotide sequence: TGTGCCAGCAGCTTAAGGGGCTACAACACCGGGGAGCTGTTTTTT. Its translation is CASSLRGYNTGELFF.

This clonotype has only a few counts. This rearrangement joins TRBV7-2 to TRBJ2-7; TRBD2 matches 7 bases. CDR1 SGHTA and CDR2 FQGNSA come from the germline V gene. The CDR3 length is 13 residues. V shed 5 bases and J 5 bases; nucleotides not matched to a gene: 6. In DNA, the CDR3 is TGTGCCAGCAGCACGAGACTAGCTAACGAGCAGTACTTC. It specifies CASSTRLANEQYF.

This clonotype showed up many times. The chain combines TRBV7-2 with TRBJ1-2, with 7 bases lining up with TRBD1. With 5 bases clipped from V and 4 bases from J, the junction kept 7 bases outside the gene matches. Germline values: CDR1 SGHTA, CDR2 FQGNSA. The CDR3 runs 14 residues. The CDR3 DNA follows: TGTGCCAGCAGCACTCGACAGGGACTCTATGGCTACACCTTC. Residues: CASSTRQGLYGYTF.

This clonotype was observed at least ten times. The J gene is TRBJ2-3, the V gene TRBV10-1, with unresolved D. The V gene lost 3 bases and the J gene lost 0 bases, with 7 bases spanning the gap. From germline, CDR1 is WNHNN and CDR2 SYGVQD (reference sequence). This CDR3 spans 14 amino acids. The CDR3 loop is CASSEEVSTDTQYF. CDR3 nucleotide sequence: TGCGCCAGCAGTGAAGAAGTTAGCACAGATACGCAGTATTTT.

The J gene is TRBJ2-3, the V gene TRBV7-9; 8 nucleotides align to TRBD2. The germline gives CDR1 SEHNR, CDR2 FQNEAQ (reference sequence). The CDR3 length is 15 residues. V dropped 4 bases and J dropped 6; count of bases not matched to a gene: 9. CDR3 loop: CASSSNRGGKDTQYF. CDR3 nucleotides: TGTGCCAGCAGCTCTAATCGGGGGGGGAAGGATACGCAGTATTTT.

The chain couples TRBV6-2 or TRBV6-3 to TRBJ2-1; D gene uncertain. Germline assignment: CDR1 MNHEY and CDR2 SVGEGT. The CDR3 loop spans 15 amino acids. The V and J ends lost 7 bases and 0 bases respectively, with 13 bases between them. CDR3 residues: CASTLRASSYNEQFF. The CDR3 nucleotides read TGTGCCAGCACCCTACGAGCTAGCTCCTACAATGAGCAGTTCTTC.

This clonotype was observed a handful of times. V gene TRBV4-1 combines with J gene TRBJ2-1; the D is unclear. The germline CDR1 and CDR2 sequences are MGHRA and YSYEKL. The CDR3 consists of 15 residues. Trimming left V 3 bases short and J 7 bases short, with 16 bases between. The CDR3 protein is CASSHPGPVGNEQFF. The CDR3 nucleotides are TGCGCCAGCAGCCATCCCGGGCCGGTGGGAAATGAGCAGTTCTTC.